The present TCR beta chain was sequenced within a study of CD8 T cells in ankylosing spondylitis. Study-wide points: Seemingly distinctive of ankylosing spondylitis blood was a TCR beta motif formed by eight highly homologous variants.

V was clipped by 3 bases and J by 1 base, with 10 bases between them. The CDR3 is 14 amino acids. Germline CDR1 reads SQVTM; CDR2 reads ANQGSEA. One entry per CDR3 protein results from TCRdb running MiXCR on the 5' RACE reads. Of fewer than 750,000 distinct CDR3 sequences in the sample, around a fifth are singletons; the top ten hold under 20%. This clonotype was counted at least ten times. Its antigen is undetermined. The receptor comes from a male donor with ankylosing spondylitis. Specimen: blood, either unsorted or a sorted T cell fraction (not recorded which). V is TRBV29-1 and J is TRBJ2-1, with D hard to call. CDR3 DNA sequence: TGCAGCGTTGATTTTGGGTTATCCTACAATGAGCAGTTCTTC. As protein: CSVDFGLSYNEQFF.